This T cell receptor (beta chain) came from a study of T cell changes during pregnancy in multiple sclerosis. Data came from immunoSEQ multiplex PCR; TCRdb stores just in-frame clones and leaves some out. The repertoire includes 70,000 to 80,000 clones, approximately 92% of them detected once, and 0.9% to 1.2% sits in the top ten. V lost 5 bases and J lost 3, with 8 bases in between. The CDR3 consists of 14 residues. Germline CDR1 reads SGHTA; CDR2 reads FQGTGA. The source was peripheral blood, collected in the first trimester of pregnancy. The sequence derives from a female donor with multiple sclerosis, enrolled in a pregnancy study. The chain employs TRBV7-3 and TRBJ1-6; D is perhaps TRBD1 (5 bases). CDR3 loop: CASSQGYYNSPLHF. The CDR3 region has the DNA TGTGCCAGCAGCCAGGGATACTATAATTCACCCCTCCACTTT.